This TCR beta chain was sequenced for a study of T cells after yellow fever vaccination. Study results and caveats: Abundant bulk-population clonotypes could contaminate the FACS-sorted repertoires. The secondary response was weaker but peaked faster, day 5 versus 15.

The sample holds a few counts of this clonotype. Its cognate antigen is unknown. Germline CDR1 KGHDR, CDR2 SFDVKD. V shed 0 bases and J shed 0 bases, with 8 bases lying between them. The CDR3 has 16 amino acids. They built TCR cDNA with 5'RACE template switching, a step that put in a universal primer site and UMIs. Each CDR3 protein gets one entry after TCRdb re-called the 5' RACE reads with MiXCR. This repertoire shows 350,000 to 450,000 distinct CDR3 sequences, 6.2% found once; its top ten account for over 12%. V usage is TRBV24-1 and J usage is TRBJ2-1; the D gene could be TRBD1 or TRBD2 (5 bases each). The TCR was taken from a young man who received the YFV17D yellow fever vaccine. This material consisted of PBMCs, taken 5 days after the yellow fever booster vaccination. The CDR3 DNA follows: TGTGCCACCAGTGATTTGCCCGGGGCCTCCTACAATGAGCAGTTCTTC. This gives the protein CATSDLPGASYNEQFF.